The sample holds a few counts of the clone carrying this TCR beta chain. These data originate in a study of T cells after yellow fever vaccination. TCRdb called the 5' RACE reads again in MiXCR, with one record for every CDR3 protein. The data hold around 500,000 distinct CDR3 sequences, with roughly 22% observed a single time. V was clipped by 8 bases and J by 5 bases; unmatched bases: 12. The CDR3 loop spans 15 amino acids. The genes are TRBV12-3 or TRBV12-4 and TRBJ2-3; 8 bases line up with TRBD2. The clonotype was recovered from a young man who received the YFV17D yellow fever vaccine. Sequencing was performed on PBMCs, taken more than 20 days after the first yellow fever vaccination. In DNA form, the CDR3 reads TGTGCCAGCGGACCCAGCGGGGGTAGGGTAGATACGCAGTATTTT. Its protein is CASGPSGGRVDTQYF.